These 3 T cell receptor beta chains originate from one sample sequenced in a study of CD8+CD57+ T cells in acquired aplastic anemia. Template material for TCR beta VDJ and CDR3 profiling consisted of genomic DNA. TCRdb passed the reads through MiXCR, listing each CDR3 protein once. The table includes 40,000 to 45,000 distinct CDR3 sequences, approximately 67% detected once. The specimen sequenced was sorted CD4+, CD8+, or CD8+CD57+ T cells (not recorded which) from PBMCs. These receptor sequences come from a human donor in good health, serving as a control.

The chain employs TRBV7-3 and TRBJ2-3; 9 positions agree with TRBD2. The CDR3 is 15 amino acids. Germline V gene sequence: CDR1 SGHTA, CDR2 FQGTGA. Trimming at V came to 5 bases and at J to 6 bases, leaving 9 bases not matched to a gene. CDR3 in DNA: TGTGCCAGCAGCCCAATAGCGGGAGACAAGGATACGCAGTATTTT. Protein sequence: CASSPIAGDKDTQYF.

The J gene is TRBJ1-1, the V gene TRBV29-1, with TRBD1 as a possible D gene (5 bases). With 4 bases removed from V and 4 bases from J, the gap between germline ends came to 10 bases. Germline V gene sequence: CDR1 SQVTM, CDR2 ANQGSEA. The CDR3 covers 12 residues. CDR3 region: CSVGQGFTEAFF. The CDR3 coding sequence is TGCAGCGTTGGTCAGGGCTTCACTGAAGCTTTCTTT.

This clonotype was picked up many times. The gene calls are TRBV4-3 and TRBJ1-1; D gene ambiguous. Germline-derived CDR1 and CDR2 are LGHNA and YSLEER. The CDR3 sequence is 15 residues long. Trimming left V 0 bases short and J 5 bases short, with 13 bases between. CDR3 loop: CASSQEWGSGTEAFF. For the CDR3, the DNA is TGCGCCAGCAGCCAAGAGTGGGGATCGGGAACTGAAGCTTTCTTT.